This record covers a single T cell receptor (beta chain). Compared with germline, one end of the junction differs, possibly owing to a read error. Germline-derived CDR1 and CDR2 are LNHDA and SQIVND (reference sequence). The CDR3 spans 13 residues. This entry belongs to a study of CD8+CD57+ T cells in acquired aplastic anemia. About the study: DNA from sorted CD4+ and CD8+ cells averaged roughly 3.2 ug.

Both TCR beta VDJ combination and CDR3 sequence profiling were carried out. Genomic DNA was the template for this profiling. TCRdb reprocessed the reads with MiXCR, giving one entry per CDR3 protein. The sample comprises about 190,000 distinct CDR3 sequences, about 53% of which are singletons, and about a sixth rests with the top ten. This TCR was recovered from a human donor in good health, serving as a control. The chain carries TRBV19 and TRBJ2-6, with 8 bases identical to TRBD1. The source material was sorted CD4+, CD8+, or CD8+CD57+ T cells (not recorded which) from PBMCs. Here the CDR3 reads CASSSQGANVLTF. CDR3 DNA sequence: TGTGCCAGTAGTAGCCAGGGGGCTAACGTCCTGACTTTC.